This is a list of T cell receptor beta chains from one sample in a study of cytomegalovirus exposure and HLA in healthy donors. The method was immunoSEQ multiplex PCR; TCRdb's version includes in-frame clones alone and lacks a portion of them. The sample includes about 100,000 clones, approximately 81% seen only once; the top ten take around an eighth. Material for sequencing was PBMCs. The source of these receptors is a male donor in good health and CMV-seropositive. Each CDR3 is given with its conserved first and last residue. Fields, in order: J gene, D gene, clone size, V gene, CDR3 protein, CDR3 DNA. The D gene is left open where the match is weak. Size values are once, few and many counts, or a class for expanded clones, and some rows have none.

TRBJ1-5,NA,NA,TRBV5-8,CASSGGTAQHF,TGTGCCAGCAGCGGAGGGACCGCCCAGCATTTT
TRBJ2-7,NA,few,TRBV5-4,CASSLGQETYEQYF,TGTGCCAGCAGCTTGGGCCAGGAAACCTACGAGCAGTACTTC
TRBJ2-1,TRBD2,NA,TRBV2,CASSEASQRGGREQFF,TGTGCCAGCAGTGAAGCGTCCCAGCGGGGGGGCCGTGAGCAGTTCTTC
TRBJ2-3,NA,NA,TRBV4-3,CASSPRSGYRTDTQYF,TGCGCCAGCAGCCCCCGGTCGGGGTATCGAACAGATACGCAGTATTTT
TRBJ2-7,TRBD2,once,TRBV18,CASSLTYQASGSYEQYF,TGTGCCAGCTCACTCACCTACCAGGCTAGCGGAAGCTACGAGCAGTACTTC
TRBJ2-5,NA,NA,TRBV5-6,CASSGGSLVIQETQYF,TGTGCCAGCAGCGGGGGGAGCCTCGTGATCCAAGAGACCCAGTACTTC
TRBJ1-2,TRBD1,once,TRBV27,CASSFRGRNYGYTF,TGTGCCAGCAGTTTCAGGGGGCGCAACTATGGCTACACCTTC
TRBJ1-4,NA,NA,TRBV6-5,CASSYSLEFEKLFF,TGTGCCAGCAGCTACAGCCTAGAGTTCGAAAAACTGTTTTTT
TRBJ1-4,TRBD1,NA,TRBV5-1,CASSPWGDRDEKLFF,TGCGCCAGCAGCCCTTGGGGGGACAGGGATGAAAAACTGTTTTTT
TRBJ2-7,NA,NA,TRBV6-1,CASSEFPSQVIYEQYF,TGTGCCAGCAGTGAATTTCCCAGCCAGGTCATCTACGAGCAGTACTTC
TRBJ2-3,TRBD2,NA,TRBV7-3,CASSLAERGGSTDTQYF,TGTGCCAGCAGCTTAGCGGAGCGGGGGGGAAGCACAGATACGCAGTATTTT
TRBJ1-1,TRBD1,NA,TRBV11-2,CASSARQGPNTEAFF,TGTGCCAGCAGCGCCCGACAGGGACCGAACACTGAAGCTTTCTTT
TRBJ1-6,NA,NA,TRBV7-9,CASSRQLNSPLHF,TGTGCCAGCAGCCGACAGCTAAATTCACCCCTCCACTTT
TRBJ1-5,TRBD1,NA,TRBV13,CASSLRDSPNQPQHF,TGTGCCAGCAGCCTCCGGGACAGTCCCAATCAGCCCCAGCATTTT
TRBJ2-5,TRBD1,NA,TRBV7-7,CASSPGTGGKTQYF,TGTGCCAGCAGCCCCGGGACAGGGGGAAAGACCCAGTACTTC
TRBJ2-7,NA,NA,TRBV30,CAWGPGRLSYEQYF,TGTGCCTGGGGGCCTGGCAGGCTCTCCTACGAGCAGTACTTC
TRBJ2-2,TRBD2,NA,TRBV2,CASSLSGGRNTGELFF,TGTGCCAGCAGCCTAAGCGGGGGCAGGAACACCGGGGAGCTGTTTTTT
TRBJ2-7,NA,NA,TRBV21-1,CASSKGGRGRLTPYEQYF,TGTGCCAGCAGCAAAGGGGGCAGGGGGCGCCTTACCCCCTACGAGCAGTACTTC
TRBJ2-3,NA,few,TRBV14,CASSQERASRITDTQYF,TGTGCCAGCAGCCAAGAAAGGGCTAGCCGGATCACAGATACGCAGTATTTT
TRBJ2-6,NA,once,TRBV5-1,CASSFRGAGANVLTF,TGCGCCAGCAGCTTCAGGGGCGCTGGGGCCAACGTCCTGACTTTC
TRBJ1-4,TRBD1,NA,TRBV6-1,CATTDRGLTNEKLFF,TGTGCCACCACGGACAGGGGCCTTACTAATGAAAAACTGTTTTTT
TRBJ1-6,NA,NA,TRBV2,CASMAGRSNSPLHF,TGTGCCAGCATGGCGGGACGGTCCAATTCACCCCTCCACTTT
TRBJ1-6,TRBD1,NA,TRBV5-1,CASSLAIGGQGNSPLHF,TGCGCCAGCAGCTTGGCCATAGGTGGACAGGGGAATTCACCCCTCCACTTT
TRBJ1-2,NA,NA,TRBV5-1,CASRLQWAGGARGYTF,TGCGCCAGCCGCCTCCAATGGGCGGGGGGCGCGCGTGGCTACACCTTC
TRBJ1-5,NA,NA,TRBV6-5,CATTPGAYQPQHF,TGTGCCACCACACCAGGGGCCTATCAGCCCCAGCATTTT
TRBJ2-1,TRBD2,NA,TRBV7-2,CASSRGLAGRHNEQFF,TGTGCCAGCAGCAGAGGACTAGCGGGGAGACACAATGAGCAGTTCTTC
TRBJ1-6,TRBD1,once,TRBV6-6,CASTLRGTELDSPLHF,TGTGCCAGCACCCTTCGTGGGACAGAGCTTGATTCACCCCTCCACTTT
TRBJ2-5,NA,once,TRBV11-3,CASSLAEETQYF,TGTGCCAGCAGCTTAGCAGAAGAGACCCAGTACTTC
TRBJ1-5,NA,NA,TRBV6-6,CASRLQGPNGWPQHF,TGTGCCAGCAGATTACAGGGCCCAAATGGGTGGCCCCAGCATTTT
TRBJ2-1,TRBD2,NA,TRBV11-2,CASSFLGGINEQFF,TGTGCCAGCAGCTTTCTGGGGGGGATCAATGAGCAGTTCTTC
TRBJ1-6,NA,once,TRBV14,CASSQDLGRRLHF,TGTGCCAGCAGCCAAGATCTGGGCAGGCGACTCCACTTT
TRBJ2-2,TRBD2,NA,TRBV27,CASQGLAGVKAGELFF,TGTGCCAGCCAGGGACTAGCGGGGGTAAAAGCCGGGGAGCTGTTTTTT
TRBJ1-5,TRBD1,few,TRBV27,CASSLTGGLQPQHF,TGTGCCAGCAGTTTAACAGGGGGGTTACAGCCCCAGCATTTT
TRBJ2-7,NA,NA,TRBV28,CASSRQRYSSYEQYF,TGTGCCAGCAGTCGACAGAGGTACAGCTCCTACGAGCAGTACTTC
TRBJ1-6,TRBD1,NA,TRBV5-6,CASSDRDRYNSPLHF,TGTGCCAGCAGCGACCGGGACAGATATAATTCACCCCTCCACTTT
TRBJ1-5,NA,few,TRBV5-6,CASSLAAAYSNQPQHF,TGTGCCAGCAGCCTTGCGGCAGCGTATAGCAATCAGCCCCAGCATTTT
TRBJ1-1,NA,NA,TRBV30,CAWSVQGRATEAFF,TGTGCCTGGAGTGTACAGGGCAGGGCCACTGAAGCTTTCTTT
TRBJ1-2,TRBD1,NA,TRBV30,CAWSALRGQGFYGYTF,TGTGCCTGGAGTGCCCTCCGAGGACAGGGGTTCTATGGCTACACCTTC
TRBJ2-1,NA,NA,TRBV29-1,CSALAGSEGNEQFF,TGCAGCGCCCTTGCGGGCTCGGAGGGTAATGAGCAGTTCTTC
TRBJ2-7,TRBD1,NA,TRBV15,CATSRGGQGYEQYF,TGTGCCACCAGCAGAGGGGGACAGGGGTACGAGCAGTACTTC
TRBJ2-7,NA,NA,TRBV12-2,CASRLRLAGETLYEQYF,TGTGCAAGTCGCTTAAGACTAGCGGGGGAAACCCTCTACGAGCAGTACTTC
TRBJ2-1,NA,NA,TRBV6-1,CASTVAGGSYNEQFF,TGTGCCAGCACAGTAGCAGGGGGGTCCTACAATGAGCAGTTCTTC
TRBJ2-5,TRBD1,NA,TRBV15,CATTQGHAQETQYF,TGTGCCACCACACAGGGGCATGCCCAAGAGACCCAGTACTTC
TRBJ2-2,TRBD1,NA,TRBV5-6,CASSLVDRDTGELFF,TGTGCCAGCAGCTTGGTCGACAGGGACACCGGAGAGCTGTTTTTT
TRBJ2-7,TRBD1,NA,TRBV5-1,CASSLIGQGSYEQYF,TGCGCCAGCAGCTTGATAGGACAGGGCTCCTACGAGCAGTACTTC
TRBJ2-1,NA,few,TRBV19,CASSIVAGSYNEQFF,TGTGCCAGTAGTATAGTGGCAGGGTCCTACAATGAGCAGTTCTTC
TRBJ2-2,NA,NA,TRBV7-7,CASSATYTGELFF,TGTGCCAGCAGCGCCACATACACCGGGGAGCTGTTTTTT
TRBJ1-4,TRBD1,NA,TRBV5-1,CASSLTGDNPGKLFF,TGCGCCAGCAGCTTAACAGGGGACAACCCAGGAAAACTGTTTTTT
TRBJ2-3,TRBD2,NA,TRBV7-9,CASSLVPDSGGAEDTQYF,TGTGCCAGCAGCTTAGTCCCTGATAGCGGGGGGGCAGAAGATACGCAGTATTTT
TRBJ2-7,NA,NA,TRBV4-1,CASSQGTEQYF,TGCGCCAGCAGCCAAGGTACAGAGCAGTACTTC
TRBJ2-3,TRBD2,NA,TRBV9,CASSVSGGTDTQYF,TGTGCCAGCAGCGTAAGCGGGGGTACAGATACGCAGTATTTT
TRBJ1-1,NA,few,TRBV6-1,CASSGNFRAFF,TGTGCCAGCAGTGGAAACTTTCGAGCTTTCTTT
TRBJ1-2,NA,NA,TRBV19,CASSIRDYRGYTF,TGTGCCAGTAGTATAAGGGACTACCGTGGCTACACCTTC
TRBJ2-7,NA,few,TRBV19,CASSFQGQEQYF,TGTGCCAGTAGTTTCCAGGGGCAGGAGCAGTACTTC
TRBJ2-1,TRBD1,NA,TRBV7-2,CASSTRDRVLDEQFF,TGTGCCAGCAGCACCCGGGACAGGGTATTGGATGAGCAGTTCTTC